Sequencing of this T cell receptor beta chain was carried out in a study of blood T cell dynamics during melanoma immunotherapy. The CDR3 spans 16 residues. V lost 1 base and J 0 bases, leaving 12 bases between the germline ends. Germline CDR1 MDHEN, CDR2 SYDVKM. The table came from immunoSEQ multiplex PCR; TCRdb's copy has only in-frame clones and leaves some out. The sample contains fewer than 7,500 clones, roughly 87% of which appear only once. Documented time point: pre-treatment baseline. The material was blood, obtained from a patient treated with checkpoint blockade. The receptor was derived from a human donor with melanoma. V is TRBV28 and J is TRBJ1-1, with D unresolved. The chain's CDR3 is CASSLSGNPLNTEAFF. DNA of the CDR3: TGTGCCAGCAGTTTATCTGGGAACCCCTTGAACACTGAAGCTTTCTTT.